Listed here are 28 T cell receptor beta chains from one sample, sequenced in a study of blood T cell repertoires in COVID-19. The assay was immunoSEQ multiplex PCR, and TCRdb's table has in-frame clones only and misses some. The sample includes hundreds of thousands of clones, 85% of them seen just once. The specimen was PBMCs or T cells enriched from blood (not recorded which). These receptors all come from a woman aged 30 to 39 who had been exposed to COVID-19.

This sequence joins TRBV10-1 and TRBJ2-1; 9 bases fit TRBD2. The junction had 14 bases not matched to a gene; V was cut back by 5 bases and J by 6 bases. Germline CDR1 and CDR2: WNHNN and SYGVQD (reference sequence). The CDR3 covers 17 residues. The CDR3 spells CASSHKPGLASSNEQFF. For the CDR3, the DNA is TGCGCCAGCAGTCATAAACCGGGACTAGCCTCGAGCAATGAGCAGTTCTTC.

The chain joins TRBV19 to TRBJ1-5; 8 nucleotides agree with TRBD1. The CDR3 consists of 14 residues. Germline V CDR1 and CDR2: LNHDA, SQIVND (reference sequence). The ends lost 6 bases at V and 7 bases at J; junction bases unmatched: 8. The CDR3 spells CASSPTGAGQPQHF. The DNA for the CDR3 is TGTGCCAGTAGCCCGACAGGGGCTGGACAGCCCCAGCATTTT.

The chain couples TRBV2 to TRBJ2-1, with TRBD2 matching over 9 bases. This CDR3 comprises 14 residues. The V and J ends lost 6 bases and 4 bases, in that order; junction bases with no gene match: 4. Germline V gene sequence: CDR1 SNHLY, CDR2 FYNNEI. This chain's CDR3 is CASRASGTYNEQFF. In DNA form, the CDR3 reads TGTGCCAGCAGGGCTAGCGGGACTTACAATGAGCAGTTCTTC.

The gene calls are TRBV6-5 and TRBJ1-6; 7 bases agree with TRBD1. The length of the CDR3 is 14 residues. Germline V gene sequence: CDR1 MNHEY, CDR2 SVGAGI. V shed 6 bases, J shed 10 bases, and the junction held 9 bases outside the gene matches. CDR3 protein: CASSNRDRHSPLHF. CDR3 bases: TGTGCCAGCAGCAACAGGGACAGACACTCACCCCTCCACTTT.

The V gene is TRBV6-2 or TRBV6-3, the J gene TRBJ2-3; the D gene is possibly TRBD2 (6 bases). The V gene lost 2 bases and the J gene lost 11 bases, with 17 bases spanning the gap. The CDR3 covers 14 residues. In germline, CDR1 is MNHEY, CDR2 SVGEGT. DNA of the CDR3: TGTGCCAGCAGTTACGATTCCGAGGGGAGGAGGCAGTATTTT. This gives the protein CASSYDSEGRRQYF.

This chain links TRBV4-1 with TRBJ2-3; D unresolved. V gave up 0 bases and J gave up 1 base, with 11 bases separating them. The CDR3 contains 16 residues. The germline CDR1 and CDR2 sequences are MGHRA and YSYEKL. The CDR3 DNA sequence: TGCGCCAGCAGCCAAGAAGCGTCTTCCGGCACAGATACGCAGTATTTT. It specifies CASSQEASSGTDTQYF.

The chain combines TRBV7-9 with TRBJ2-5; 10 bases are shared with TRBD2. V shed 2 bases and J 5 bases; nucleotides not matched to a gene: 8. The CDR3 is made up of 16 amino acids. Looked up from germline, CDR1 is SEHNR and CDR2 is FQNEAQ (reference sequence). The CDR3 sequence: CASSLIASGSRETQYF. CDR3 sequence (DNA): TGTGCCAGCAGCTTAATCGCTAGCGGGAGTCGCGAGACCCAGTACTTC.

The chain links TRBV18 to TRBJ2-5; TRBD1 might be the D (7 bases). The germline gives CDR1 KGHSH, CDR2 LQKENI. The CDR3 contains 15 residues. V dropped 4 bases and J dropped 3 bases, with 15 bases sitting between them. The CDR3 region is CASSHQTGRKETQYF. For the CDR3, the DNA is TGTGCCAGCTCACACCAGACAGGGAGGAAAGAGACCCAGTACTTC.

The chain carries TRBV7-8 and TRBJ1-2, with TRBD1 matching over 7 bases. V shed 5 bases, J shed 8 bases, and the junction held 8 bases outside the gene matches. CDR3 length equals 13 residues. The germline CDR1 and CDR2 sequences are SGHVS and FQNEAQ. The CDR3 region is CASSPDRVGGYTF. CDR3 coding DNA: TGTGCCAGCAGCCCCGACAGGGTCGGGGGCTACACCTTC.

The chain uses TRBV27 and TRBJ2-1; 7 positions match TRBD2. The CDR3 is 20 residues long. CDR1 MNHEY and CDR2 SMNVEV come from the germline V gene (reference sequence). J gave up 1 base and V 9 bases, and 24 bases lay outside the gene matches. Here the CDR3 DNA reads TGTGCCAGGTCGTCCCCCCTCATCGGAGTAGCGGGTGATTCCTACAATGAGCAGTTCTTC. Translating it yields CARSSPLIGVAGDSYNEQFF.

The chain is built from TRBV7-9 and TRBJ1-3, with TRBD1 matching 9 bases. The CDR3 totals 17 residues. V shed 3 bases, J shed 0 bases, and the junction held 6 bases outside the gene matches. Germline assignment: CDR1 SEHNR and CDR2 FQNEAQ (reference sequence). Written as DNA, the CDR3 is TGTGCCAGCAGCTTCCGACAGGGGGAACTCTCTGGAAACACCATATATTTT. Amino acid sequence: CASSFRQGELSGNTIYF.

The chain combines TRBV7-9 with TRBJ1-4, with TRBD1 matching 10 bases. This CDR3 has 17 amino acids. Trimming cost V 4 bases and J 7 bases; bases outside gene matches: 12. CDR1 and CDR2 from the germline V gene are SEHNR and FQNEAQ (reference sequence). The CDR3 bases are TGTGCCAGCAGCTCGTCCCGGGACAGGGGCCGGGGTGAAAAACTGTTTTTT. Amino acids: CASSSSRDRGRGEKLFF.

This rearrangement joins TRBV4-1 to TRBJ1-4; no definite D call. CDR3 length: 15 amino acids. Trimming took 0 bases from V and 8 from J, leaving 13 bases between them. Germline values: CDR1 MGHRA, CDR2 YSYEKL. The CDR3 nucleotides are TGCGCCAGCAGCCAAGATCTCGGGAATCAAGAAAAACTGTTTTTT. Translated, it gives CASSQDLGNQEKLFF.

The chain couples TRBV4-1 to TRBJ2-7; 8 bases align to TRBD1. V lost 0 bases, J lost 1 base, and 5 bases stayed unmatched. The CDR3 extends over 16 amino acids. CDR1 is MGHRA, CDR2 YSYEKL, per germline. The CDR3 coding sequence is TGCGCCAGCAGCCAAGATCTCGGACAGGGTTCCTACGAGCAGTACTTC. Its translation is CASSQDLGQGSYEQYF.

Here the CDR3 DNA reads TGTGCCAGCAGTGACAGCTATGGCTACACCTTC. Encoded protein: CASSDSYGYTF. The chain carries TRBV6-2 or TRBV6-3 and TRBJ1-2, with D perhaps matching TRBD1 (5 bases). This CDR3 is 11 amino acids long. Germline-derived CDR1 and CDR2 are MNHEY and SVGEGT. Trimming removed 5 bases at V and 4 bases at J, with 5 bases between.

The V call is TRBV28, the J call TRBJ2-7, with TRBD1 matching 10 bases. CDR1 is MDHEN, CDR2 SYDVKM, per germline. This CDR3 contains 12 residues. V shed 7 bases and J 5 bases; nucleotides not matched to a gene: 2. CDR3: CASMDRGDEQYF. As DNA, the CDR3 is TGTGCCAGCATGGACAGGGGGGACGAGCAGTACTTC.

This chain joins TRBV5-8 and TRBJ2-2, with D hard to call. The CDR3 is 12 amino acids. The V and J ends lost 2 bases and 5 bases respectively, with 4 bases between them. Germline V gene sequence: CDR1 SGHTS, CDR2 YDEGEE. CDR3 coding DNA: TGTGCCAGCAGCTTTATTACCGGGGAGCTGTTTTTT. As protein: CASSFITGELFF.

The chain has TRBV9 and TRBJ1-2; D call uncertain. Germline V gene sequence: CDR1 SGDLS, CDR2 YYNGEE. The CDR3 totals 13 residues. V dropped 5 bases and J dropped 2 bases, with 10 bases sitting between them. CDR3 in amino acids: CASSTVENYGYTF. CDR3 bases: TGTGCCAGCAGTACCGTTGAGAACTATGGCTACACCTTC.

This rearrangement joins TRBV27 to TRBJ1-2; D may be TRBD1 (5 bases). Trimming took 7 bases from V and 2 from J, leaving 14 bases between them. CDR1 and CDR2 (germline): MNHEY, SMNVEV (reference sequence). CDR3 size: 14 residues. CDR3 sequence reads: CASTPAGVNYGYTF. The CDR3 DNA reads as TGTGCCAGCACCCCCGCGGGGGTGAACTATGGCTACACCTTC.

CDR3 residues: CASSTQGQGYGELFF. CDR3 nucleotides: TGTGCCAGCAGCACCCAAGGACAGGGGTACGGGGAGCTGTTTTTT. The V and J genes are TRBV7-3 and TRBJ2-2; 9 nucleotides match TRBD1. V trimming: 5 bases; J trimming: 7 bases; junction bases outside the gene matches: 8. The CDR3 sequence is 15 residues long. Germline CDR1 reads SGHTA; CDR2 reads FQGTGA.

The chain carries TRBV30 and TRBJ2-7; D is perhaps TRBD1 (6 bases). V lost 4 bases and J 2 bases, leaving 12 bases between the germline ends. The CDR3 sequence is 13 residues long. CDR1 is GTSNPN, CDR2 SVGIG, per germline (reference sequence). The CDR3 protein is CAWKQGQAYEQYF. CDR3 nucleotides: TGTGCCTGGAAACAGGGCCAGGCCTACGAGCAGTACTTC.

This clone was observed once. V gene TRBV6-1 combines with J gene TRBJ2-5; TRBD1 matches at 8 bases. The ends lost 2 bases at V and 5 bases at J; junction bases unmatched: 10. CDR1 is MNHNS and CDR2 is SASEGT in the germline V gene. The CDR3 covers 16 residues. CDR3 region: CASSESGGRGKETQYF. In DNA form, the CDR3 reads TGTGCCAGCAGTGAATCAGGGGGCAGGGGGAAGGAGACCCAGTACTTC.

V is TRBV4-1 and J is TRBJ2-1, with TRBD2 identical over 10 bases. The CDR3 runs to 15 residues. V lost 4 bases and J lost 8; bases outside the gene matches: 8. The V gene's germline CDR1 is MGHRA and CDR2 YSYEKL. CDR3 in amino acids: CASSPAGGRGDEQFF. As DNA, the CDR3 is TGCGCCAGCAGCCCAGCGGGAGGGCGAGGCGATGAGCAGTTCTTC.

The V call is TRBV28, the J call TRBJ1-5; D might be TRBD1 (5 bases). The V and J ends lost 11 bases and 6 bases respectively, with 17 bases between them. CDR3 size: 13 residues. The germline V gene encodes CDR1 MDHEN and CDR2 SYDVKM. The CDR3 sequence: CAVTTQGRQPQHF. The CDR3 DNA sequence: TGTGCCGTGACAACCCAGGGCCGTCAGCCCCAGCATTTT.

The J gene is TRBJ2-1, the V gene TRBV15; TRBD1 might be the D (6 bases). The ends were cut back, 3 bases at V and 8 bases at J, with 23 bases in the middle. This CDR3 has 17 amino acids. Germline-derived CDR1 and CDR2 are LNHNV and YYDKDF (reference sequence). The CDR3 nucleotides are TGTGCCACCAGCAGTTGGGACGCAGGGGCGAATGCGGATGAGCAGTTCTTC. Its protein product is CATSSWDAGANADEQFF.

The rearrangement joins TRBV9 to TRBJ1-2; D gene ambiguous. Germline V gene lookup returns CDR1 SGDLS and CDR2 YYNGEE. V was shortened by 3 bases and J by 0 bases, with 12 bases between the two germline ends. CDR3 length: 15 residues. The CDR3 DNA reads TGTGCCAGCAGCGGAGACAAAGTGCCTAACTATGGCTACACCTTC. Amino acid sequence: CASSGDKVPNYGYTF.

This chain uses TRBV4-2 with TRBJ1-2; a weak D match, TRBD1 (5 bases). CDR1 LGHNA and CDR2 YNFKEQ come from the germline V gene. The CDR3 extends over 15 amino acids. V lost 0 bases and J 5 bases, leaving 13 bases between the germline ends. The CDR3 here is CASSQEEKGRYGYTF. In nucleotides, the CDR3 is TGTGCCAGCAGCCAAGAAGAGAAGGGGAGGTATGGCTACACCTTC.

The V and J genes are TRBV10-3 and TRBJ2-7, with 10 positions matching TRBD1. This CDR3 has 15 residues. Germline V CDR1 and CDR2: ENHRY, SYGVKD. Trimming at V came to 4 bases and at J to 5 bases, leaving 8 bases not matched to a gene. The CDR3 coding sequence is TGTGCCATCAGTGGAGACCGGGACAGGGGCCACGAGCAGTACTTC. The encoded protein is CAISGDRDRGHEQYF.